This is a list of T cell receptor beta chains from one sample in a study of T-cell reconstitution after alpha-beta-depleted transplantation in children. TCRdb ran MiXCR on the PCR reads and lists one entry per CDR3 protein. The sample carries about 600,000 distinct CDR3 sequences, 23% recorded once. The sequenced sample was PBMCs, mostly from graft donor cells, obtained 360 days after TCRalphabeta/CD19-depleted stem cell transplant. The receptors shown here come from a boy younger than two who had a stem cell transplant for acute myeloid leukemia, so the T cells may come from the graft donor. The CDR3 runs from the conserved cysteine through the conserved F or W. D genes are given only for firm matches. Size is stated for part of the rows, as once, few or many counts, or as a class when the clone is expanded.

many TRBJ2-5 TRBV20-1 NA CSARTGPYETQYF TGCAGTGCTAGAACGGGACCCTATGAGACCCAGTACTTC
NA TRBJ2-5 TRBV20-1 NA CSARRSGVFQETQYF TGCAGTGCTAGAAGGAGCGGAGTCTTTCAAGAGACCCAGTACTTC
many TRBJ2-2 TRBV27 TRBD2 CASSWGLATGELFF TGTGCCAGCAGTTGGGGACTAGCCACCGGGGAGCTGTTTTTT
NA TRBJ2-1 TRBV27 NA CASSLDFSHNEQFF TGTGCCAGCAGCTTGGACTTTTCACACAATGAGCAGTTCTTC
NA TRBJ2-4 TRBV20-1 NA CSANRGSLAKNIQYF TGCAGTGCGAACCGGGGCAGCCTAGCCAAAAACATTCAGTACTTC
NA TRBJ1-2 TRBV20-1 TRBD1 CSARLRTGAPGGYTF TGCAGTGCTAGATTGAGGACAGGGGCTCCCGGTGGCTACACCTTC
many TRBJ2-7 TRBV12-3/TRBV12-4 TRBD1 CASSSTPGQGREQYF TGTGCCAGCAGTTCGACCCCGGGACAGGGACGCGAGCAGTACTTC
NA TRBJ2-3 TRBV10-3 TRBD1 CAISPTPGQEITSTDTQYF TGTGCCATCAGCCCAACCCCGGGACAGGAAATTACTAGCACAGATACGCAGTATTTT
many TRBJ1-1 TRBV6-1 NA CASIPAGTYTEAFF TGTGCCAGCATCCCCGCAGGGACCTACACTGAAGCTTTCTTT
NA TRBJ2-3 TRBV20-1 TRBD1 CSARQTGGGGDTQYF TGCAGTGCTAGGCAAACAGGGGGCGGTGGGGATACGCAGTATTTT
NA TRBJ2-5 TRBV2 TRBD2 CASSVIGGRVYLETQYF TGTGCCAGCAGTGTAATTGGAGGGAGGGTCTATCTGGAGACCCAGTACTTC
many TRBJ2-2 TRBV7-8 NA CASSSRGAGTGELFF TGTGCCAGCAGCTCCAGGGGGGCGGGCACCGGGGAGCTGTTTTTT
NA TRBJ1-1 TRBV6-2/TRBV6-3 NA CASSYPGTPKAEAFF TGTGCCAGCAGTTACCCCGGGACACCCAAGGCTGAAGCTTTCTTT
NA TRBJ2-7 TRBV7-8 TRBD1 CASSLHSPRQGAYEQYF TGTGCCAGCAGCTTACACTCTCCAAGGCAGGGGGCCTACGAGCAGTACTTC
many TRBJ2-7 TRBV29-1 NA CSVEKGYEQYF TGCAGCGTTGAGAAGGGCTACGAGCAGTACTTC
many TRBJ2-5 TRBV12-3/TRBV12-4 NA CASKGGMETQYF TGTGCCAGCAAAGGGGGAATGGAGACCCAGTACTTC
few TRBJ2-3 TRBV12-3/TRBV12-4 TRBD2 CASSPSSGGADTQYF TGTGCCAGCAGCCCTTCGAGCGGGGGGGCAGATACGCAGTATTTT
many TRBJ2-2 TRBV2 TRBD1 CASSTGTGGAGELFF TGTGCCAGCAGTACCGGGACAGGGGGCGCCGGGGAGCTGTTTTTT
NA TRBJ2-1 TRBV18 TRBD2 CASSPPSAGGRGEQFF TGTGCCAGCTCACCACCGTCTGCGGGGGGGAGGGGTGAGCAGTTCTTC
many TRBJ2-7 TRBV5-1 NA CASSLELAMPYEQYF TGCGCCAGCAGCTTGGAGCTAGCAATGCCCTACGAGCAGTACTTC
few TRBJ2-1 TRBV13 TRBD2 CASSLGTFERGGRNEQFF TGTGCCAGCAGCTTAGGGACCTTTGAGCGGGGGGGCCGGAATGAGCAGTTCTTC
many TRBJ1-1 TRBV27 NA CASSFQGRNTEAFF TGTGCCAGCAGTTTCCAGGGTCGGAACACTGAAGCTTTCTTT
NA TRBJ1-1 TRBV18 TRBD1 CASSPQIRGVNTEAFF TGTGCCAGCTCACCACAAATCAGGGGGGTGAACACTGAAGCTTTCTTT
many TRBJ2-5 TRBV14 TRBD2 CASSQVGGSSNGETQYF TGTGCCAGCAGCCAAGTCGGGGGGTCTTCCAACGGGGAGACCCAGTACTTC
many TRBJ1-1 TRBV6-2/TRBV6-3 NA CASTLTGATEAFF TGTGCCAGCACCTTAACGGGGGCCACTGAAGCTTTCTTT
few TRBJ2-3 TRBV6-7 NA CASKFSSTDTQYF TGTGCCAGCAAATTTAGCAGCACAGATACGCAGTATTTT
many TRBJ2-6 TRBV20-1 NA CSAFGLLTGANVLTF TGCAGTGCTTTTGGACTGCTTACTGGGGCCAACGTCCTGACTTTC
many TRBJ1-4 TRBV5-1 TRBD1 CASSLADRENEKLFF TGCGCCAGCAGCTTGGCGGACAGGGAAAATGAAAAACTGTTTTTT
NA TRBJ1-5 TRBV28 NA CASSFDRRNQPQHF TGTGCCAGCAGTTTCGACAGGAGAAATCAGCCCCAGCATTTT
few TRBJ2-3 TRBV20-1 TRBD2 CSARDRRGATDTQYF TGCAGTGCTAGAGATAGGCGGGGGGCCACAGATACGCAGTATTTT
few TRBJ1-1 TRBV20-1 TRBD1 CSAAPQGVVAEAFF TGCAGTGCGGCTCCACAGGGGGTTGTCGCTGAAGCTTTCTTT
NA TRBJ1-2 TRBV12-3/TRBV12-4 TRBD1 CASRRQGRVDGYTF TGTGCCAGCAGAAGACAGGGGCGAGTAGATGGCTACACCTTC
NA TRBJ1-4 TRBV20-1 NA CSARGGPYEKLFF TGCAGTGCTAGAGGGGGGCCTTACGAAAAACTGTTTTTT
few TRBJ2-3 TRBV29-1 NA CSVFADTQYF TGCAGCGTTTTTGCAGATACGCAGTATTTT
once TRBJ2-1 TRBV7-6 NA CASSLSPNPYNEQFF TGTGCCAGCAGCTTATCCCCAAATCCCTACAATGAGCAGTTCTTC
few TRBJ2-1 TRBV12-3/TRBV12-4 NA CASSAEGPVSYNEQFF TGTGCCAGCAGTGCTGAGGGACCGGTCTCCTACAATGAGCAGTTCTTC
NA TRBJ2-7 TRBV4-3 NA CASSQVLGASEQYF TGCGCCAGCAGCCAAGTATTGGGGGCTAGCGAGCAGTACTTC
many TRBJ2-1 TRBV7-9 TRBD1 CASSPMDRGPYNEQFF TGTGCCAGCAGCCCGATGGACAGGGGACCCTACAATGAGCAGTTCTTC
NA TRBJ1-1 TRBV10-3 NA CAISESGVRTEAFF TGTGCCATCAGTGAGTCGGGGGTGCGCACTGAAGCTTTCTTT
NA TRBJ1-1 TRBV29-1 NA CSVEEVLTEAFF TGCAGCGTTGAAGAGGTTTTAACTGAAGCTTTCTTT
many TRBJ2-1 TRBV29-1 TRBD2 CSVAGGPDNEQFF TGCAGCGTTGCGGGGGGGCCTGACAATGAGCAGTTCTTC
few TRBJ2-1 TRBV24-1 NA CATSKSLGVEQFF TGTGCCACCAGTAAATCGTTGGGGGTTGAGCAGTTCTTC
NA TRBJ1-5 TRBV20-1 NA CSAPVRGGNQPQHF TGCAGTGCTCCCGTTAGGGGGGGAAATCAGCCCCAGCATTTT